This T cell receptor (beta chain) was observed in a study of blood T cell repertoires in COVID-19. In the study overall: Donors in the United States, Italy and Spain gave samples during acute or convalescent COVID-19. T cells, B-cell-depleted T cells, or PBMCs provided the cDNA or gDNA that served as material.

V lost 1 base to trimming and J lost 7 bases, with 7 bases between them. The CDR3 length is 12 residues. Per germline, CDR1 SNHLY and CDR2 FYNNEI. In the source study's methods: Using reference gene primer amplification, nucleated cell counts were estimated. Generated by immunoSEQ multiplex PCR, the TCRdb table keeps only in-frame clones and is missing some. V and J calls and clone size are as listed in that table; D and trimming were resolved from the DNA. The table lists over 40,000 clones, approximately 86% of them singletons, with around 2.9% in the top ten. This clone came up a few times. The material sequenced was peripheral blood. The chain recombines TRBV2 with TRBJ1-2; D unresolved. This TCR was sampled from a woman over 75 with acute or convalescent COVID-19. CDR3 region: CASSEVRAGYTF. CDR3 nucleotides: TGTGCCAGCAGTGAAGTGAGGGCTGGCTACACCTTC.